The entry that follows covers one T cell receptor (beta chain) sequence. The antigen remains unidentified. The data belong to a study of monozygotic twins with inflammatory bowel disease. Study-wide results and caveats: IBD-affected twins scored below their healthy co-twins in TCRbeta diversity (inverse Simpson). Added variability in patient repertoires may stem from differing immunosuppressive treatments.

Looked up from germline, CDR1 is MGHDK and CDR2 is SYGVNS. The CDR3 length is 17 residues. TCRdb re-called the 5' RACE reads; every CDR3 protein appears as one record, without DNA. The sample table includes 150,000 to 200,000 distinct CDR3 sequences. The gene calls are TRBV25-1 and TRBJ2-7; the D call of TRBD1 rests on TCRdb alone, since no DNA is present to check it. The receptor's source is a human donor with ulcerative colitis or Crohn's disease, or a healthy co-twin of an affected twin (not recorded which). Sequencing input: blood. The CDR3 loop is CASRKGGLAASSYEQYF.